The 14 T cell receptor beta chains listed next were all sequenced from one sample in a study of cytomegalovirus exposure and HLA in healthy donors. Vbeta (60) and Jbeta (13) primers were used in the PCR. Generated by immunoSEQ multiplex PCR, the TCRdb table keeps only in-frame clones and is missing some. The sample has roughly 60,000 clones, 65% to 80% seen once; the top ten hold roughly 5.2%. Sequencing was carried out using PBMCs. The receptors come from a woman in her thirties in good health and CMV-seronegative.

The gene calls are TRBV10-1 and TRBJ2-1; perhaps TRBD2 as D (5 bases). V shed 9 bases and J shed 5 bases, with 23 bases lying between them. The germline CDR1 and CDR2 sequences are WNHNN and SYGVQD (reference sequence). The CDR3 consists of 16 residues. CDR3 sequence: CASSSQRSQYHNEQFF. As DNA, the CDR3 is TGCGCCAGTTCTAGCCAGCGCTCCCAATACCACAATGAGCAGTTCTTC.

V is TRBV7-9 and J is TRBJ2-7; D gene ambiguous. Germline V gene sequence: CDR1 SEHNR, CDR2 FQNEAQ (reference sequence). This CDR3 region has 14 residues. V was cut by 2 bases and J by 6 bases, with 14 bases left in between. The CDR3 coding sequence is TGTGCCAGCAGCTTATCGGCCCAATTTAGCGAGCAGTACGTC. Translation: CASSLSAQFSEQYV.

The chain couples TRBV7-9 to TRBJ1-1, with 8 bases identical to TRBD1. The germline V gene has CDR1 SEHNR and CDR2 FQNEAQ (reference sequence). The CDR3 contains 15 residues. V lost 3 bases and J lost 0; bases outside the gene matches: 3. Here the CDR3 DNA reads TGTGCCAGCAGCTTGACAGGGGCGGTGAACACTGAAGCTTTCTTT. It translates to CASSLTGAVNTEAFF. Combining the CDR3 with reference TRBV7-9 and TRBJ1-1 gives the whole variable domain DTGVSQNPRHKITKRGQNVTFRCDPISEHNRLYWYRQTLGQGPEFLTYFQNEAQLEKSRLLSDRFSAERPKGSFSTLEIQRTEQGDSAMYLCASSLTGAVNTEAFFGQGTRLTVV.

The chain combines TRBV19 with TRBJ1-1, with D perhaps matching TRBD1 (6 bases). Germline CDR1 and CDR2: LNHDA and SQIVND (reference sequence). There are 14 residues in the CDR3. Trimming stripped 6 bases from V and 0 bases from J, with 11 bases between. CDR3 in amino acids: CASSRGQMNTEAFF. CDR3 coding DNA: TGTGCCAGTAGCAGAGGACAGATGAACACTGAAGCTTTCTTT. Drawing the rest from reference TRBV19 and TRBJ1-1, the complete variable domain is DGGITQSPKYLFRKEGQNVTLSCEQNLNHDAMYWYRQDPGQGLRLIYYSQIVNDFQKGDIAEGYSVSREKKESFPLTVTSAQKNPTAFYLCASSRGQMNTEAFFGQGTRLTVV.

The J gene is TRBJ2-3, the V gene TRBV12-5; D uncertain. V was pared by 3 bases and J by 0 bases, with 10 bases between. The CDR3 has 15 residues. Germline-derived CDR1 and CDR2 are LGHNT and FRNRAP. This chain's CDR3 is CASGLRGNSTDTQYF. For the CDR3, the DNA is TGTGCTAGTGGTTTACGAGGTAACAGCACAGATACGCAGTATTTT.

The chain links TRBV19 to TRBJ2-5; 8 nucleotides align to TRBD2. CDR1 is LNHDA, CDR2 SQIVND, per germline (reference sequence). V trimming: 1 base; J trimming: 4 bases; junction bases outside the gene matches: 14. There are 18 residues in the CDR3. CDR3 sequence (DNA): TGTGCCAGTAGTATAGCCGCCCTTGCGGGAGGCCCTCGAGAGACCCAGTACTTC. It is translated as CASSIAALAGGPRETQYF.

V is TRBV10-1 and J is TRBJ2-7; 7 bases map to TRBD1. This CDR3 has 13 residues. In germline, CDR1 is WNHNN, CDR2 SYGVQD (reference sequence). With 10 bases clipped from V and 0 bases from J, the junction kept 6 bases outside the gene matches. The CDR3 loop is CATSTGPSYEQYF. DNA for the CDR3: TGCGCCACCTCGACAGGGCCCTCCTACGAGCAGTACTTC.

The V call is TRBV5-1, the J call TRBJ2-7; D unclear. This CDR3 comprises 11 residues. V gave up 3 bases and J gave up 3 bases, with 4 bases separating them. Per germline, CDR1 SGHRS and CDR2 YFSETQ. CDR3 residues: CASSSNYEQYF. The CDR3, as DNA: TGCGCCAGCAGCTCAAACTACGAGCAGTACTTC.

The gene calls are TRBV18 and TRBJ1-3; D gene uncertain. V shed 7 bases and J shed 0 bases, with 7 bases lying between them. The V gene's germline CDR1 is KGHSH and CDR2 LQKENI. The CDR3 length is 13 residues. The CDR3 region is CASCRSSGNTIYF. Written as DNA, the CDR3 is TGTGCCAGCTGCCGGAGCTCTGGAAACACCATATATTTT.

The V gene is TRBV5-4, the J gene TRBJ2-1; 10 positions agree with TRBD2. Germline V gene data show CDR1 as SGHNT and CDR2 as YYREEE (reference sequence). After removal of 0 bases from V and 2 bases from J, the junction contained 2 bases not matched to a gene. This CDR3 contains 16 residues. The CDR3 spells CASSLELAGTYNEQFF. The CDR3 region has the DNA TGTGCCAGCAGCTTGGAACTAGCGGGAACCTACAATGAGCAGTTCTTC.

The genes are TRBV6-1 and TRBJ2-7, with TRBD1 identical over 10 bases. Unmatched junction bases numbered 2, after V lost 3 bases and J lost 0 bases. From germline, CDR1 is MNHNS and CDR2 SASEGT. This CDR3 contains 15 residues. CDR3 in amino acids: CASSDWDRGSYEQYF. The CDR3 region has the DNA TGTGCCAGCAGTGACTGGGACAGGGGCTCCTACGAGCAGTACTTC.

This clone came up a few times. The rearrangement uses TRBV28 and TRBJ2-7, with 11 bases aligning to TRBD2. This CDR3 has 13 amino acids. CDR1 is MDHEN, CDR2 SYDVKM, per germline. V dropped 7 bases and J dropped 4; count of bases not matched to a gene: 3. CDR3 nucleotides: TGTGCCAGCACCCTAGCGGGAGGTTACGAGCAGTACTTC. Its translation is CASTLAGGYEQYF.

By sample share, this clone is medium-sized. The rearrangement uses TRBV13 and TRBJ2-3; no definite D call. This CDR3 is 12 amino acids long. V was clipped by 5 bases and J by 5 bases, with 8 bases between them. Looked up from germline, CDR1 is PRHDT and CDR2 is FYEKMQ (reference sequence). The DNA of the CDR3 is TGTGCCAGCAGCCCCAACAGAGATACGCAGTATTTT. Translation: CASSPNRDTQYF.

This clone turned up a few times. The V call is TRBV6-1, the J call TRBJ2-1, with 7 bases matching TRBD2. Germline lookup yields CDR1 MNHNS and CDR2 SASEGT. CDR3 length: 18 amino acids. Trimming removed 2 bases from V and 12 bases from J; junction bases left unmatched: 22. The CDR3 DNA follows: TGTGCCAGCAGTGAAACGTCGGGGGGTGTAGCGTCGGAGCAAAGGCAGTTCTTC. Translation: CASSETSGGVASEQRQFF.